These 23 T cell receptor beta chains were all obtained from the same sample, sequenced in a study of blood T cell repertoires in COVID-19. Data came from immunoSEQ multiplex PCR; TCRdb stores just in-frame clones and leaves some out. The data hold 100,000 to 150,000 clones, with about 83% observed a single time. The sample taken for sequencing was peripheral blood. The receptors shown here come from a man between 60 and 75 years old with acute or convalescent COVID-19.

V and J are TRBV6-2 or TRBV6-3 and TRBJ1-5, with D possibly matching TRBD1 (6 bases). Germline assignment: CDR1 MNHEY and CDR2 SVGEGT. CDR3 length: 15 amino acids. V was cut by 5 bases and J by 5 bases, with 16 bases left in between. The CDR3: CASSPKGGSYQPQHF. The CDR3 region has the DNA TGTGCCAGCAGTCCCAAGGGGGGGTCGTATCAGCCCCAGCATTTT.

The V gene is TRBV27, the J gene TRBJ2-1; 8 bases map to TRBD1. CDR1 is MNHEY and CDR2 is SMNVEV in the germline V gene (reference sequence). The CDR3 consists of 14 residues. Trimming took 3 bases from V and 5 from J; bases not matched to a gene: 3. The CDR3 sequence: CASSFDRGNNEQFF. CDR3 nucleotide sequence: TGTGCCAGCAGTTTCGACAGGGGAAACAATGAGCAGTTCTTC.

The rearrangement uses TRBV28 and TRBJ2-4; D may be TRBD2 (5 bases). V shed 1 base and J shed 0 bases, with 13 bases lying between them. Looked up from germline, CDR1 is MDHEN and CDR2 is SYDVKM. CDR3 length: 17 amino acids. The CDR3 nucleotides are TGTGCCAGCAGTTTATTGTTGGCGGGTACAGCCAAAAACATTCAGTACTTC. Translation: CASSLLLAGTAKNIQYF.

This chain joins TRBV6-2 or TRBV6-3 and TRBJ1-1, with TRBD1 identical over 7 bases. The CDR3 totals 17 residues. V lost 2 bases, J lost 3 bases, and 12 bases stayed unmatched. Germline CDR1 and CDR2: MNHEY and SVGEGT. CDR3 sequence (DNA): TGTGCCAGCAGTTACGTGGGCCTAAGGGACAGAGACACTGAAGCTTTCTTT. Translating gives CASSYVGLRDRDTEAFF.

This chain joins TRBV25-1 and TRBJ1-1, with D perhaps TRBD1 (6 bases). Per germline, CDR1 MGHDK and CDR2 SYGVNS. V was cut by 6 bases and J by 2 bases, with 10 bases left in between. There are 13 residues in the CDR3. As DNA, the CDR3 is TGTGCCAGCAGGGGACACACAAACACTGAAGCTTTCTTT. It specifies CASRGHTNTEAFF.

The J gene is TRBJ2-7, the V gene TRBV5-4, with 13 bases matching TRBD2. After removal of 4 bases from V and 3 bases from J, the junction contained 7 bases not matched to a gene. The CDR3 has 16 residues. Germline-derived CDR1 and CDR2 are SGHNT and YYREEE (reference sequence). The CDR3 loop reads CASSLEGLAGHYEQYF. CDR3 nucleotides: TGTGCCAGCAGCCTCGAGGGACTAGCGGGACACTACGAGCAGTACTTC.

The chain couples TRBV6-4 to TRBJ2-2, with 9 nucleotides matching TRBD1. Germline CDR1 and CDR2: MRHNA and SNTAGT. With V trimmed by 5 bases and J by 3 bases, 4 bases remained unmatched. The CDR3 has 15 residues. The CDR3 reads CASSQQGADTGELFF. CDR3 DNA sequence: TGTGCCAGCAGTCAACAGGGGGCGGACACCGGGGAGCTGTTTTTT.

The V call is TRBV6-1, the J call TRBJ2-7, with D possibly being TRBD1 (5 bases). Germline-derived CDR1 and CDR2 are MNHNS and SASEGT. Trimming left V 1 base short and J 6 bases short, with 16 bases between. The CDR3 is 15 residues long. CDR3 sequence: CASSEGAGSLGEQYF. The CDR3 DNA reads TGTGCCAGCAGTGAAGGGGCAGGGTCCCTCGGCGAGCAGTACTTC.

The chain uses TRBV11-2 and TRBJ1-1, with D unresolved. Germline CDR1 reads SGHAT; CDR2 reads FQNNGV. There are 15 residues in the CDR3. Trimming took 4 bases from V and 3 from J, leaving 15 bases between them. The CDR3 coding sequence is TGTGCCAGCAGCTCATTTGGAGCCGGGGACACTGAAGCTTTCTTT. It is translated as CASSSFGAGDTEAFF. Together with reference TRBV11-2 and TRBJ1-1, the CDR3 gives the full variable domain: EAGVAQSPRYKIIEKRQSVAFWCNPISGHATLYWYQQILGQGPKLLIQFQNNGVVDDSQLPKDRFSAERLKGVDSTLKIQPAKLEDSAVYLCASSSFGAGDTEAFFGQGTRLTVV.

CDR3 bases: TGTGCCTGGAGTCACGGGGGGCCCCTCCACTTT. As protein: CAWSHGGPLHF. The chain joins TRBV30 to TRBJ1-6; a weak D match, TRBD1 (5 bases). Germline assignment: CDR1 GTSNPN and CDR2 SVGIG (reference sequence). V was clipped by 2 bases and J by 13 bases, with 9 bases between them. The CDR3 contains 11 residues.

The V gene is TRBV6-6, the J gene TRBJ1-2, with TRBD1 matching 7 bases. The J segment lost 2 bases and the V segment lost 2 bases, leaving 8 bases of the junction unmatched. CDR3 length equals 16 residues. Germline CDR1 reads MNHNY; CDR2 reads SVGAGI (reference sequence). The CDR3 DNA follows: TGTGCCAGCAGTTACCCGACAGGGACCCAAAACTATGGCTACACCTTC. Residues: CASSYPTGTQNYGYTF.

This clone occurred once. This chain connects TRBV19 to TRBJ2-5; no firm D call. Germline loops: CDR1 LNHDA, CDR2 SQIVND (reference sequence). Trimming shortened V by 3 bases and J by 0 bases, and 8 bases separated the two germline ends. The CDR3 sequence is 14 residues long. CDR3 coding DNA: TGTGCCAGTAGTATTGGTACAGACCAAGAGACCCAGTACTTC. Translating it yields CASSIGTDQETQYF. The full variable domain, in which reference TRBV19 and TRBJ2-5 provide the parts outside the CDR3, is DGGITQSPKYLFRKEGQNVTLSCEQNLNHDAMYWYRQDPGQGLRLIYYSQIVNDFQKGDIAEGYSVSREKKESFPLTVTSAQKNPTAFYLCASSIGTDQETQYFGPGTRLLVL.

This chain connects TRBV10-2 to TRBJ2-7, with D possibly matching TRBD2 (5 bases). The V gene's germline CDR1 is WSHSY and CDR2 SAAADI. The CDR3 runs 14 residues. The ends were cut back, 7 bases at V and 12 bases at J, with 25 bases in the middle. The chain's CDR3 is CASNPPGDGAHPYF. As DNA, the CDR3 is TGCGCCAGCAATCCTCCCGGGGATGGCGCTCACCCGTACTTC.

This sequence joins TRBV2 and TRBJ1-3, with TRBD1 as a possible D gene (5 bases). The CDR3 covers 17 residues. Germline CDR1 SNHLY, CDR2 FYNNEI. Trimming cost V 4 bases and J 1 base, with 17 bases left between them. For the CDR3, the DNA is TGTGCCAGCAGTGGGTTAGGGGCCGCCGCATCTGGAAACACCATATATTTT. This translates into CASSGLGAAASGNTIYF.

This clone was seen many times. J is TRBJ2-7 and V is TRBV27; TRBD1 might be the D (6 bases). Germline V gives CDR1 MNHEY, CDR2 SMNVEV (reference sequence). The CDR3 runs 14 residues. Trimming stripped 0 bases from V and 3 bases from J, with 9 bases between. The CDR3 coding sequence is TGTGCCAGCAGTTTATCGGACAGTCTCTACGAGCAGTACTTC. It is translated as CASSLSDSLYEQYF.

The chain links TRBV28 to TRBJ2-2, with D perhaps matching TRBD2 (7 bases). Trimming cost V 6 bases and J 5 bases, with 19 bases left between them. Germline lookup yields CDR1 MDHEN and CDR2 SYDVKM. This CDR3 region has 16 residues. CDR3 protein: CASRPQGGGWTGELFF. As DNA, the CDR3 is TGTGCCAGCAGACCACAGGGAGGGGGATGGACCGGGGAGCTGTTTTTT. Combining the CDR3 with reference TRBV28 and TRBJ2-2 gives the whole variable domain DVKVTQSSRYLVKRTGEKVFLECVQDMDHENMFWYRQDPGLGLRLIYFSYDVKMKEKGDIPEGYSVSREKKERFSLILESASTNQTSMYLCASRPQGGGWTGELFFGEGSRLTVL.

The V call is TRBV6-5, the J call TRBJ1-1; TRBD1 is a possible D gene (6 bases). The V end lost 6 bases, the J end lost 1 base, and 9 bases lay between the germline ends. Looked up from germline, CDR1 is MNHEY and CDR2 is SVGAGI. The CDR3 runs to 13 residues. The DNA for the CDR3 is TGTGCCAGCAGACTACAGGGGAACACTGAAGCTTTCTTT. This sequence encodes CASRLQGNTEAFF.

This chain joins TRBV19 and TRBJ1-2; TRBD1 aligns across 7 bases. V lost 10 bases, J lost 6 bases, and 8 bases stayed unmatched. Germline values: CDR1 LNHDA, CDR2 SQIVND (reference sequence). The CDR3 totals 12 residues. The CDR3 here is CATRQGGHGYTF. For the CDR3, the DNA is TGTGCCACGAGACAGGGCGGCCATGGCTACACCTTC. The variable domain in full, with the rest retrieved from reference TRBV19 and TRBJ1-2, is DGGITQSPKYLFRKEGQNVTLSCEQNLNHDAMYWYRQDPGQGLRLIYYSQIVNDFQKGDIAEGYSVSREKKESFPLTVTSAQKNPTAFYLCATRQGGHGYTFGSGTRLTVV.

This chain links TRBV27 with TRBJ2-1; 8 bases match TRBD2. The CDR3 length is 18 residues. The V gene end was trimmed by 6 bases and the J gene end by 10 bases; junction bases not matched to a gene: 23. The germline V gene encodes CDR1 MNHEY and CDR2 SMNVEV (reference sequence). The CDR3 loop reads CASSLLAEKRETGIEQFF. CDR3 nucleotide sequence: TGTGCCAGCAGCTTGTTAGCCGAAAAGCGGGAGACCGGAATAGAGCAGTTCTTC.

This chain joins TRBV28 and TRBJ1-2; 8 positions agree with TRBD1. Trimming cost V 5 bases and J 6 bases; bases outside gene matches: 8. There are 14 residues in the CDR3. Germline V gives CDR1 MDHEN, CDR2 SYDVKM. The CDR3 nucleotides read TGTGCCAGCAGTAGGACAGGGTATATGGATGGCTACACCTTC. Its translation is CASSRTGYMDGYTF.

The rearrangement joins TRBV6-5 to TRBJ2-7; 7 bases are a match to TRBD1. The CDR3 has 15 amino acids. V lost 0 bases, J lost 2 bases, and 4 bases stayed unmatched. Germline V gene data show CDR1 as MNHEY and CDR2 as SVGAGI. This chain's CDR3 is CASSYSNRGAYEQYF. As DNA, the CDR3 is TGTGCCAGCAGTTACTCCAACAGGGGCGCCTACGAGCAGTACTTC.

V is TRBV7-2 and J is TRBJ2-1; TRBD2 agrees at 12 bases. V shed 2 bases, J shed 7 bases, and the junction held 3 bases outside the gene matches. CDR1 and CDR2 (germline): SGHTA, FQGNSA. The CDR3 spans 15 residues. The chain's CDR3 is CASSLWLAGGNEQFF. The DNA of the CDR3 is TGTGCCAGCAGCTTATGGCTAGCGGGGGGGAATGAGCAGTTCTTC. Full variable domain (missing parts from reference TRBV7-2 and TRBJ2-1): GAGVSQSPSNKVTEKGKDVELRCDPISGHTALYWYRQSLGQGLEFLIYFQGNSAPDKSGLPSDRFSAERTGGSVSTLTIQRTQQEDSAVYLCASSLWLAGGNEQFFGPGTRLTVL.

The genes are TRBV6-5 and TRBJ1-2; the D is unclear. V was shortened by 6 bases and J by 4 bases, with 15 bases between the two germline ends. Per germline, CDR1 MNHEY and CDR2 SVGAGI. The CDR3 has 14 residues. The CDR3 coding sequence is TGTGCCAGCAGGGGGAGCCAGGACCTCTATGGCTACACCTTC. This codes for CASRGSQDLYGYTF.